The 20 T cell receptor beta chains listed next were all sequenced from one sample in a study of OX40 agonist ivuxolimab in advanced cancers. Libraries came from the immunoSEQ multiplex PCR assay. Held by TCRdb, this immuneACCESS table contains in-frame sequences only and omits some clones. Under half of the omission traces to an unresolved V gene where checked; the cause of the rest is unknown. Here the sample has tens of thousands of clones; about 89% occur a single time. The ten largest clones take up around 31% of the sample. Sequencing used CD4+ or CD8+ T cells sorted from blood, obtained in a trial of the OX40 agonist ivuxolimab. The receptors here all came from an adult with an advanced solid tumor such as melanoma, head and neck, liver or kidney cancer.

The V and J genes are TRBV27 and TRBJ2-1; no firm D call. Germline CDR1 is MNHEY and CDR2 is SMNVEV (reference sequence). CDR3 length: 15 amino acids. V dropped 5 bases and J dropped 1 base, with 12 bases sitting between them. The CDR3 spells CASSDALGSYNEQFF. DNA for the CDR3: TGTGCCAGCAGTGACGCGTTAGGTTCCTACAATGAGCAGTTCTTC.

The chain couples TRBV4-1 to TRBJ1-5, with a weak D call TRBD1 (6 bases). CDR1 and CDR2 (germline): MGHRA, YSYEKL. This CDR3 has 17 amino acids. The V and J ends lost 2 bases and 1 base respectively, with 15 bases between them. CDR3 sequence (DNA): TGCGCCAGCAGCCAAAGTCAGGGGATTGGGAGCAATCAGCCCCAGCATTTT. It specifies CASSQSQGIGSNQPQHF.

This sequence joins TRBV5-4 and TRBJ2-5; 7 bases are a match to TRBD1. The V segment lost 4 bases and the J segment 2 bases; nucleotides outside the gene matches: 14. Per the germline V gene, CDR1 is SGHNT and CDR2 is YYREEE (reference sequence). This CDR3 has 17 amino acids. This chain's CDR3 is CASSPSTVTGYQETQYF. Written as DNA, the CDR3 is TGTGCCAGCAGCCCATCGACTGTGACAGGGTATCAAGAGACCCAGTACTTC. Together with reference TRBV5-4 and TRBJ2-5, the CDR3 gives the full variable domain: ETGVTQSPTHLIKTRGQQVTLRCSSQSGHNTVSWYQQALGQGPQFIFQYYREEENGRGNFPPRFSGLQFPNYSSELNVNALELDDSALYLCASSPSTVTGYQETQYFGPGTRLLVL.

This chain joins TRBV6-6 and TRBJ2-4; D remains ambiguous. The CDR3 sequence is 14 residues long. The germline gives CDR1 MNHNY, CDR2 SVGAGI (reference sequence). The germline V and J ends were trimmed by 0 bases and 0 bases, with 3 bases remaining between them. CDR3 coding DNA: TGTGCCAGCAGTTACTCTCTAGCCAAAAACATTCAGTACTTC. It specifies CASSYSLAKNIQYF.

The CDR3 nucleotides are TGTGCCAGCAGCTTACATACTAGCGGATTCTACAATGAGCAGTTCTTC. Amino acid sequence: CASSLHTSGFYNEQFF. The chain combines TRBV7-9 with TRBJ2-1, with 8 bases identical to TRBD2. The ends lost 2 bases at V and 3 bases at J; junction bases unmatched: 6. Germline CDR1 is SEHNR and CDR2 is FQNEAQ (reference sequence). The CDR3 is 16 residues long.

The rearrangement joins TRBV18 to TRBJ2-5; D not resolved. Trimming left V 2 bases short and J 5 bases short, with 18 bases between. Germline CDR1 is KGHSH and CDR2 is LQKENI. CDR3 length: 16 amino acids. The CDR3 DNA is TGTGCCAGCTCACCATCCGGCTTCGAGGTGGGGGAGACCCAGTACTTC. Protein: CASSPSGFEVGETQYF.

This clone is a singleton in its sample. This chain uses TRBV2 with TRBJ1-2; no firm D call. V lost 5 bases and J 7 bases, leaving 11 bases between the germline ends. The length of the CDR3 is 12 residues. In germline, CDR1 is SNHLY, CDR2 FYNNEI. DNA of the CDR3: TGTGCCAGCAGTTACAGTAAGGCTGGCTACACCTTC. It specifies CASSYSKAGYTF. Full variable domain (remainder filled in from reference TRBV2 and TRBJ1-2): EPEVTQTPSHQVTQMGQEVILRCVPISNHLYFYWYRQILGQKVEFLVSFYNNEISEKSEIFDDQFSVERPDGSNFTLKIRSTKLEDSAMYFCASSYSKAGYTFGSGTRLTVV.

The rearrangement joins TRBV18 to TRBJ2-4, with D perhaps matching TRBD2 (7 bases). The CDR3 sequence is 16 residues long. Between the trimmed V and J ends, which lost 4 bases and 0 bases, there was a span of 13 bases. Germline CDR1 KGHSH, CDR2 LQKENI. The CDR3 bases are TGTGCCAGCTCACGGGGAGGGGGACAAGCCAAAAACATTCAGTACTTC. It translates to CASSRGGGQAKNIQYF.

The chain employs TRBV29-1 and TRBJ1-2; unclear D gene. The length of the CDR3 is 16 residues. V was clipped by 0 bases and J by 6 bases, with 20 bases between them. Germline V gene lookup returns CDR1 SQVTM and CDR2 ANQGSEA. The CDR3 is CSVEDLLGRSADGYTF. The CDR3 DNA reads TGCAGCGTTGAAGATCTTTTAGGCAGGTCGGCGGATGGCTACACCTTC.

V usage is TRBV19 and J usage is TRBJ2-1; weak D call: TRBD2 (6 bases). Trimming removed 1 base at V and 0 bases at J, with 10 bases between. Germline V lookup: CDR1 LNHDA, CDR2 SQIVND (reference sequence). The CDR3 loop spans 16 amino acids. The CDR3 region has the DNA TGTGCCAGTAGTATAGTTAGCGGAAGCTCCTACAATGAGCAGTTCTTC. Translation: CASSIVSGSSYNEQFF.

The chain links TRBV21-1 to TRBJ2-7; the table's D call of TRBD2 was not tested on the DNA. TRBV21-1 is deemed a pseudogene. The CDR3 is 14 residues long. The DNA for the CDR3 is TGTGCCAGCTCTACCGGGACTAGCGGATACGAGCAGTACTTC. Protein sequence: CASSTGTSGYEQYF.

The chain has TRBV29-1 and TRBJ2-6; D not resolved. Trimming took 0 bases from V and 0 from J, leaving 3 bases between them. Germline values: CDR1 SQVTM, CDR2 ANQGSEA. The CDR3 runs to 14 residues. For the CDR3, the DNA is TGCAGCGTTGAAGAGGGCTCTGGGGCCAACGTCCTGACTTTC. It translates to CSVEEGSGANVLTF.

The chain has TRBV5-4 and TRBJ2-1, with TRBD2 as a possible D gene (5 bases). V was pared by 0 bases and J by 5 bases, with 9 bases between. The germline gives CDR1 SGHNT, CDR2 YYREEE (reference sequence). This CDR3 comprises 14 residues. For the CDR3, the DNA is TGTGCCAGCAGCTTGGCTAGCAGCCACAATGAGCAGTTCTTC. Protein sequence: CASSLASSHNEQFF. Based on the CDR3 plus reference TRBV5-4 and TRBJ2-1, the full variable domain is ETGVTQSPTHLIKTRGQQVTLRCSSQSGHNTVSWYQQALGQGPQFIFQYYREEENGRGNFPPRFSGLQFPNYSSELNVNALELDDSALYLCASSLASSHNEQFFGPGTRLTVL.

In nucleotides, the CDR3 is TGTGCCTGGAGTGTACAAGGGAATTTGGGCTACACCTTC. It is translated as CAWSVQGNLGYTF. This chain joins TRBV30 and TRBJ1-2; D call uncertain. This CDR3 region has 13 residues. Between the trimmed V and J ends, which lost 0 bases and 8 bases, there was a span of 13 bases. CDR1 and CDR2 (germline): GTSNPN, SVGIG (reference sequence). Together with reference TRBV30 and TRBJ1-2, the CDR3 gives the full variable domain: SQTIHQWPATLVQPVGSPLSLECTVEGTSNPNLYWYRQAAGRGLQLLFYSVGIGQISSEVPQNLSASRPQDRQFILSSKKLLLSDSGFYLCAWSVQGNLGYTFGSGTRLTVV.

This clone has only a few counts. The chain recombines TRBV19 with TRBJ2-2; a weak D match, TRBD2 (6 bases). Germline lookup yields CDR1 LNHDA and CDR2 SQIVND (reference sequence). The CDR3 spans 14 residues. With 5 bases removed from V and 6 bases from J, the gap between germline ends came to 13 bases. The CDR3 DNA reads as TGTGCCAGTAGTGCTAGCGAAGGGTCCGGGGAGCTGTTTTTT. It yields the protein CASSASEGSGELFF. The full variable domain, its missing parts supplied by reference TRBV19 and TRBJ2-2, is DGGITQSPKYLFRKEGQNVTLSCEQNLNHDAMYWYRQDPGQGLRLIYYSQIVNDFQKGDIAEGYSVSREKKESFPLTVTSAQKNPTAFYLCASSASEGSGELFFGEGSRLTVL.

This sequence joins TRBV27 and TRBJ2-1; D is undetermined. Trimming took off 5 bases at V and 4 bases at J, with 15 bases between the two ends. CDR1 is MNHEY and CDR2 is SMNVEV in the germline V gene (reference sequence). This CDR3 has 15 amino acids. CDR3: CASSPRAVRYNEQFF. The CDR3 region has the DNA TGTGCCAGCAGTCCCCGGGCGGTGCGGTACAATGAGCAGTTCTTC.

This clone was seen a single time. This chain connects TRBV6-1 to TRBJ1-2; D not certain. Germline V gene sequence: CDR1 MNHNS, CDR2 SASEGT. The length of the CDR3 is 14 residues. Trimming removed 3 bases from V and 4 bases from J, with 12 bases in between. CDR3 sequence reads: CASSDRTDGYGYTF. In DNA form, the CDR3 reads TGTGCCAGCAGTGACCGGACGGATGGCTATGGCTACACCTTC.

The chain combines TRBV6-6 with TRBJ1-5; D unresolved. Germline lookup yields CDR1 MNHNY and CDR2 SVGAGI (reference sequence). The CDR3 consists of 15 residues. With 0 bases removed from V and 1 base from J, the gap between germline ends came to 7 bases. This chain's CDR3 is CASSYSGSSNQPQHF. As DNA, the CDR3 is TGTGCCAGCAGTTACTCGGGGAGCAGCAATCAGCCCCAGCATTTT.

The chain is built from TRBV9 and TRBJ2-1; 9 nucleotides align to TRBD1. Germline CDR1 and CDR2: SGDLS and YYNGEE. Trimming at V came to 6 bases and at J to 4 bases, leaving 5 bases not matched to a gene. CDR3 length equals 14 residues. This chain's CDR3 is CASNRGLSYNEQFF. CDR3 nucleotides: TGTGCCAGCAACAGGGGGCTTTCGTACAATGAGCAGTTCTTC. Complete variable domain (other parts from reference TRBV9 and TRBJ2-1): DSGVTQTPKHLITATGQRVTLRCSPRSGDLSVYWYQQSLDQGLQFLIQYYNGEERAKGNILERFSAQQFPDLHSELNLSSLELGDSALYFCASNRGLSYNEQFFGPGTRLTVL.

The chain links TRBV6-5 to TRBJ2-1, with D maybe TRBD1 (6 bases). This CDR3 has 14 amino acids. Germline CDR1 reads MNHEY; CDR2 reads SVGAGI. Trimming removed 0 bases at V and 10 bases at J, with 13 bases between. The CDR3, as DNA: TGTGCCAGCAGTTACTCGAATGGGGGCTCGGAGCAGTTCTTC. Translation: CASSYSNGGSEQFF.